This T cell receptor beta chain was profiled in a study of T cells in Graves' hyperthyroidism and ophthalmopathy. The CDR3 sequence is 16 residues long. The ends were cut back, 6 bases at V and 6 bases at J, with 21 bases in the middle. This clonotype appeared many times. Used for diagnoses were clinical symptoms, serum thyroxine and TRAb, thyroid ultrasound and orbital computed tomography. Fresh peripheral blood, less than 11 ml of it, supplied the PBMCs. The investigators amplified TCR beta CDR3 regions from RNA transcripts. First-round RT-PCR of the TCR CDR3 relied on the HTBI primer set. TCRdb reprocessed the multiplex PCR reads with MiXCR, giving one entry per CDR3 protein. The data contain around 620,000 distinct CDR3 sequences, around 15% of them singletons.

The sequencing input was blood. The chain recombines TRBV12-3 or TRBV12-4 with TRBJ1-5; tentative D call: TRBD1 (6 bases). The TCR sequence derives from a woman in her 30s with Graves' hyperthyroidism. The CDR3 here is CASRSGYGGGSQPQHF. In nucleotides, the CDR3 is TGTGCCAGCAGGTCAGGGTACGGGGGCGGTTCTCAGCCCCAGCATTTT.